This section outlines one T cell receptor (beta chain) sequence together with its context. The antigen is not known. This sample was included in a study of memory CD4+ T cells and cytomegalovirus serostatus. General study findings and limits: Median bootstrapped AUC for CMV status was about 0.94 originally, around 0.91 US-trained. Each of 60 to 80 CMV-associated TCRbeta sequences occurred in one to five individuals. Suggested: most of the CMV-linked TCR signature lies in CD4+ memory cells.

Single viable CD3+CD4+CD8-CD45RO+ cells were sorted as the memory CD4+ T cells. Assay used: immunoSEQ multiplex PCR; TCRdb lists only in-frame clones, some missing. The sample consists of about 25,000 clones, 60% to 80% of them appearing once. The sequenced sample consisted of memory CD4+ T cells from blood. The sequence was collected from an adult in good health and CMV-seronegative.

CDR3: CASSSQGAKNTIYF. The DNA of the CDR3 is TGTGCCAGCAGCTCGCAGGGGGCGAAAAACACCATATATTTT. This chain connects TRBV7-2 to TRBJ1-3, with 8 bases identical to TRBD1. The V segment lost 4 bases and the J segment 6 bases; nucleotides outside the gene matches: 5. This CDR3 comprises 14 residues. Per germline, CDR1 SGHTA and CDR2 FQGNSA.